The present entry profiles one TCR beta chain with its context. The antigen remains undetermined. PCR was performed a second time for about 6 to 12 cycles using a sample-barcoded 5' primer and a J-beta primer mix. TCRdb recomputed calls from the 5' RACE reads with MiXCR, one row per CDR3 protein. The table shows over 550,000 distinct CDR3 sequences, with approximately 30% occurring only once. V dropped 2 bases and J dropped 0 bases, with 6 bases sitting between them. The CDR3 has 14 amino acids. The data were obtained in a study of blood T cells in healthy people across ages. Each of the donors had approximately 10 milliliters of peripheral blood drawn into EDTA-treated Vacutainer tubes. Study-level results: The study regarded diversity estimates from one million T cells as underestimates. Higher naive T cell percentage went strongly together with higher TCR beta diversity.

Sequencing used blood. This rearrangement joins TRBV12-3 or TRBV12-4 to TRBJ2-3; D gene ambiguous. The source of this sequence is a woman older than 75 in good health. CDR3 region: CASSLWVSTDTQYF. The CDR3 region has the DNA TGTGCCAGCAGTTTATGGGTGAGCACAGATACGCAGTATTTT.